The 25 T cell receptor beta chains listed next were all sequenced from one sample in a study of T cell repertoires and HLA-DP antigens. Repertoires were generated with immunoSEQ multiplex PCR, while TCRdb's copy carries only in-frame clones and drops some. The sample shows around 70,000 clones, roughly 75% of them seen only once. These receptors lack a known antigen. Sequencing was done on a sample of CD4+ T cells from PBMCs. The receptors were gathered from a man aged 55 to 70 in good health and CMV-seronegative.

The CDR3 loop is CASSLGGSGGLYYGYTF. The CDR3 DNA follows: TGTGCCAGCAGCTTGGGGGGGTCCGGCGGACTCTACTATGGCTACACCTTC. This sequence joins TRBV5-6 and TRBJ1-2; possibly TRBD1 for D (5 bases). Germline V gene sequence: CDR1 SGHDT, CDR2 YYEEEE. The CDR3 has 17 amino acids. V was pared by 0 bases and J by 3 bases, with 18 bases between.

The chain combines TRBV9 with TRBJ2-1; 7 bases are a match to TRBD2. The J segment lost 4 bases and the V segment lost 3 bases, leaving 4 bases of the junction unmatched. CDR1 is SGDLS and CDR2 is YYNGEE in the germline V gene. CDR3 length equals 14 residues. CDR3 residues: CASSAGTTYNEQFF. In nucleotides, the CDR3 is TGTGCCAGCAGCGCCGGGACTACTTACAATGAGCAGTTCTTC.

The chain carries TRBV5-6 and TRBJ1-2; no clear D. In germline, CDR1 is SGHDT, CDR2 YYEEEE. CDR3 size: 13 residues. The V gene lost 4 bases and the J gene lost 6 bases, with 13 bases spanning the gap. In DNA, the CDR3 is TGTGCCAGCAGCCAACGGGGTCGTGATGGCTACACCTTC. It yields the protein CASSQRGRDGYTF. The complete variable domain, with remaining parts taken from reference TRBV5-6 and TRBJ1-2, reads DAGVTQSPTHLIKTRGQQVTLRCSPKSGHDTVSWYQQALGQGPQFIFQYYEEEERQRGNFPDRFSGHQFPNYSSELNVNALLLGDSALYLCASSQRGRDGYTFGSGTRLTVV.

The chain couples TRBV18 to TRBJ2-3; 9 positions match TRBD2. CDR1 KGHSH and CDR2 LQKENI come from the germline V gene. The CDR3 extends over 17 amino acids. The J segment lost 2 bases and the V segment lost 0 bases, leaving 6 bases of the junction unmatched. The CDR3 sequence is CASSPPTSGRYTDTQYF. The DNA for the CDR3 is TGTGCCAGCTCACCACCCACAAGCGGGAGGTACACAGATACGCAGTATTTT.

This clone was counted at least ten times. The chain carries TRBV7-2 and TRBJ1-6, with D possibly being TRBD1 (5 bases). V was shortened by 5 bases and J by 5 bases, with 10 bases between the two germline ends. In germline, CDR1 is SGHTA, CDR2 FQGNSA. The CDR3 is 14 amino acids. In DNA, the CDR3 is TGTGCCAGCAGCCTGACAGTGAATAATTCACCCCTCCACTTT. Translating it yields CASSLTVNNSPLHF.

This clone has a handful of counts. The chain uses TRBV7-2 and TRBJ1-1; the D gene is possibly TRBD1 (5 bases). Trimming cost V 1 base and J 4 bases, with 10 bases left between them. This CDR3 region has 14 residues. Germline values: CDR1 SGHTA, CDR2 FQGNSA. DNA of the CDR3: TGTGCCAGCAGCTTAGGGGGGGATACCACTGAAGCTTTCTTT. This translates into CASSLGGDTTEAFF.

This clone was observed a few times. Compared with germline, one end of the junction differs, possibly owing to a read error. The V gene is TRBV4-2, the J gene TRBJ1-5; the D gene is possibly TRBD1 (6 bases). The CDR3 is 16 residues long. The germline gives CDR1 LGHNA, CDR2 YNFKEQ. The DNA for the CDR3 is TGTGCCAGCAGCAAAGACTGGACAGCCCTTAATCAGCCCCAGCATTTT. Encoded protein: CASSKDWTALNQPQHF.

The chain recombines TRBV19 with TRBJ1-4, with a tentative D call TRBD1 (5 bases). V lost 8 bases and J 7 bases, leaving 14 bases between the germline ends. The germline gives CDR1 LNHDA, CDR2 SQIVND (reference sequence). The CDR3 covers 13 residues. In DNA, the CDR3 is TGTGCCAGTTCTAGACAGCAAGGTGAAAAACTGTTTTTT. This translates into CASSRQQGEKLFF.

The chain couples TRBV20-1 to TRBJ2-5, with D perhaps matching TRBD2 (6 bases). Germline V gives CDR1 DFQATT, CDR2 SNEGSKA (reference sequence). The CDR3 consists of 11 residues. In DNA, the CDR3 is TGCGGATTTAGCGGACAAGAGACCCAGTACTTC. It yields the protein CGFSGQETQYF.

This rearrangement joins TRBV6-6 to TRBJ2-1, with D perhaps being TRBD1 or TRBD2 (5 bases each). Trimming stripped 8 bases from V and 5 bases from J, with 19 bases between. CDR1 and CDR2 from the germline V gene are MNHNY and SVGAGI (reference sequence). This CDR3 is 15 amino acids long. CDR3 residues: CASRKWGIGDNEQFF. The CDR3 nucleotides are TGTGCCAGCCGCAAGTGGGGGATCGGAGACAATGAGCAGTTCTTC.

The V call is TRBV5-6, the J call TRBJ1-3; TRBD1 agrees at 10 bases. J lost 6 bases, V lost 4 bases, and 4 bases had no gene match. This CDR3 region has 14 residues. Per germline, CDR1 SGHDT and CDR2 YYEEEE. The CDR3 coding sequence is TGTGCCAGCAGCGCCGGACAGGGGGTAAACACCATATATTTT. Amino acids: CASSAGQGVNTIYF.

This clone was counted a single time. This rearrangement joins TRBV19 to TRBJ2-1; D gene ambiguous. Germline assignment: CDR1 LNHDA and CDR2 SQIVND (reference sequence). V shed 3 bases and J shed 6 bases, with 6 bases lying between them. There are 12 residues in the CDR3. Here the CDR3 reads CASSIPANEQFF. DNA of the CDR3: TGTGCCAGTAGTATTCCCGCCAATGAGCAGTTCTTC.

This clone was seen only a few times. The genes are TRBV30 and TRBJ1-6, with D possibly TRBD1 on 6 matching bases. Germline CDR1 reads GTSNPN; CDR2 reads SVGIG (reference sequence). The CDR3 has 15 amino acids. Trimming pared 2 bases from V and 10 bases from J, leaving 18 bases between. CDR3 residues: CAWSIARGGKSPLHF. The CDR3 nucleotides are TGTGCCTGGAGTATAGCCAGGGGAGGGAAATCACCCCTCCACTTT.

The V call is TRBV6-1, the J call TRBJ1-1; 8 bases agree with TRBD1. Germline V gives CDR1 MNHNS, CDR2 SASEGT. Trimming removed 10 bases from V and 0 bases from J; junction bases left unmatched: 4. CDR3 length: 13 amino acids. CDR3 sequence: CATRQGMNTEAFF. The CDR3 region has the DNA TGTGCCACCCGACAGGGGATGAACACTGAAGCTTTCTTT.

The V and J genes are TRBV30 and TRBJ2-1; TRBD1 is a possible D gene (6 bases). This CDR3 region has 14 residues. The V gene lost 5 bases and the J gene lost 1 base, with 12 bases spanning the gap. Germline assignment: CDR1 GTSNPN and CDR2 SVGIG (reference sequence). CDR3 in amino acids: CAWRQDRSYNEQFF. CDR3 bases: TGTGCCTGGCGACAGGATCGGTCCTACAATGAGCAGTTCTTC.

This chain's CDR3 is CASSLWSGSGYTF. DNA for the CDR3: TGCGCCAGCAGCTTGTGGTCGGGGTCCGGCTACACCTTC. The rearrangement joins TRBV5-1 to TRBJ1-2; D not resolved. This CDR3 has 13 amino acids. Trimming shortened V by 1 base and J by 8 bases, and 12 bases separated the two germline ends. The V gene's germline CDR1 is SGHRS and CDR2 YFSETQ. The entire variable domain, with the rest obtained from reference TRBV5-1 and TRBJ1-2, is as follows: KAGVTQTPRYLIKTRGQQVTLSCSPISGHRSVSWYQQTPGQGLQFLFEYFSETQRNKGNFPGRFSGRQFSNSRSEMNVSTLELGDSALYLCASSLWSGSGYTFGSGTRLTVV.

A single count supports this clone. CDR3 sequence (DNA): TGTGCCTGGAGTGCCCCCGACAGGTTTAGGAATTCACCCCTCCACTTT. Translating gives CAWSAPDRFRNSPLHF. The genes are TRBV30 and TRBJ1-6, with D possibly TRBD1 on 6 matching bases. V lost 1 base to trimming and J lost 7 bases, with 17 bases between them. The CDR3 has 16 amino acids. The V gene's germline CDR1 is GTSNPN and CDR2 SVGIG (reference sequence). Using reference TRBV30 and TRBJ1-6 for the parts outside the CDR3, the full variable domain is SQTIHQWPATLVQPVGSPLSLECTVEGTSNPNLYWYRQAAGRGLQLLFYSVGIGQISSEVPQNLSASRPQDRQFILSSKKLLLSDSGFYLCAWSAPDRFRNSPLHFGNGTRLTVT.

CDR3 in DNA: TGTGCCAGCAGCGCAAACAGGGGAAGTGGGCAAGAGACCCAGTACTTC. The encoded protein is CASSANRGSGQETQYF. The chain couples TRBV5-4 to TRBJ2-5, with 7 bases fitting TRBD1. This CDR3 contains 16 residues. The trim removed 4 bases at V and 2 bases at J, leaving 11 bases unmatched. Per germline, CDR1 SGHNT and CDR2 YYREEE (reference sequence).

This chain connects TRBV18 to TRBJ1-2; D gene ambiguous. The CDR3 spans 14 residues. Germline lookup yields CDR1 KGHSH and CDR2 LQKENI. V lost 3 bases to trimming and J lost 4 bases, with 12 bases between them. In nucleotides, the CDR3 is TGTGCCAGCTCACCTTCCGGTGGTAGCTATGGCTACACCTTC. Translating gives CASSPSGGSYGYTF.

This chain uses TRBV27 with TRBJ1-6; D is perhaps TRBD1 (6 bases). CDR3 size: 15 residues. From germline, CDR1 is MNHEY and CDR2 SMNVEV (reference sequence). V was pared by 4 bases and J by 10 bases, with 17 bases between. As DNA, the CDR3 is TGTGCCAGCAGTTGGGAACGGACCGGGGGCTCACCCCTCCACTTT. It codes for CASSWERTGGSPLHF.

This clone was observed a few times. CDR3 sequence: CASSKYSTGGTLNYGYTF. In nucleotides, the CDR3 is TGTGCCAGTAGCAAATACTCGACAGGGGGAACCCTTAACTATGGCTACACCTTC. The genes are TRBV19 and TRBJ1-2; 9 bases are a match to TRBD1. Per germline, CDR1 LNHDA and CDR2 SQIVND (reference sequence). V was pared by 6 bases and J by 1 base, with 15 bases of the junction left unmatched. The CDR3 has 18 amino acids.

The count of this clone is one. The chain employs TRBV5-4 and TRBJ2-7; D may correspond to TRBD1 or TRBD2 (5 bases each). Germline V CDR1 and CDR2: SGHNT, YYREEE (reference sequence). The ends were cut back, 4 bases at V and 9 bases at J, with 20 bases in the middle. This CDR3 comprises 14 residues. The CDR3 protein is CASSPGRSSQAQYF. The CDR3 nucleotides read TGTGCCAGCAGCCCGGGACGGAGCTCCCAGGCGCAGTACTTC.

In its sample, this clone was seen a few times. This sequence joins TRBV4-2 and TRBJ1-1, with TRBD1 matching 9 bases. CDR3 size: 13 residues. Per the germline V gene, CDR1 is LGHNA and CDR2 is YNFKEQ. After removal of 10 bases from V and 0 bases from J, the junction contained 3 bases not matched to a gene. In nucleotides, the CDR3 is TGTGCCACTTGGGACAGGGTGAACACTGAAGCTTTCTTT. Amino acids: CATWDRVNTEAFF.

The rearrangement joins TRBV4-3 to TRBJ1-6; possibly TRBD1 for D (6 bases). Trimming stripped 3 bases from V and 10 bases from J, with 13 bases between. The CDR3 covers 14 residues. Looked up from germline, CDR1 is LGHNA and CDR2 is YSLEER. The CDR3 DNA is TGCGCCAGCAGCCATCAAACAGGGCGCTCACCCCTCCACTTT. Translation gives CASSHQTGRSPLHF.

The DNA for the CDR3 is TGTGCCAGCAGCGTAATGCCAGGGCTATACGAGCAGTACTTC. It encodes CASSVMPGLYEQYF. This chain connects TRBV9 to TRBJ2-7; TRBD1 is a possible D gene (5 bases). Germline CDR1 reads SGDLS; CDR2 reads YYNGEE. Trimming shortened V by 1 base and J by 4 bases, and 12 bases separated the two germline ends. This CDR3 region has 14 residues.